The TCR beta chain under discussion was sequenced for a study of blood T cell repertoires in COVID-19 (dated by TCRdb to 2019 to 2021). Some background on the complete study: The collaborator samples originated in the United States, Italy and Spain and spanned the acute and convalescent phases of COVID-19. The dataset comprised deeply sampled blood TCRbeta repertoires from subjects exposed to, actively infected with, or recovered from COVID-19. A de-identified subject ID, COVID-19 status, age in years and sex were almost always included in the sample metadata. HLA class I and class II types, where available, came from metadata supplied by the sample provider rather than from assay-based typing. Samples were obtained from the ongoing ImmuneRACE study (first 160 participants) and from some 1,200 subjects provided by 6 global collaborators. The material from the prospective study consisted of cDNA or gDNA derived from T cells, B-cell-depleted T cells, or PBMCs. The repertoires were released in a freely available public database intended as a resource for research on the immune response to SARS-CoV-2.

In regard to this clone: It has no known antigen specificity. No base qualities exist here, and no much larger clone lies one base off it.

Collaborating institutions collected whole blood in K2EDTA tubes following their own protocols. For TCRbeta analysis, collaborators shipped samples as frozen whole blood, isolated PBMCs, or DNA extracted from either of those sample types. TCRbeta CDR3 regions were amplified from genomic DNA using the immunoSEQ Assay, a bias-controlled multiplex PCR. In the source study's methods: Within the assay, amplification of reference gene primers was used to estimate how many nucleated cells each sample contained. Sequence reads were collapsed and filtered to measure the absolute abundance of every unique TCRbeta CDR3 rearrangement. Productive Simpson clonality was computed per sample as the square root of Simpson's diversity index over productive rearrangements. The clones in this table, taken by TCRdb from immuneACCESS, are in-frame only. Not every clone is retained; where verified, under half of the shortfall comes from an unresolved V gene, and the cause of the rest is unknown. That table is the source of V, J and clone size, and D and trimming were worked out from the DNA. The sample includes approximately 270,000 clones, with around nine tenths observed a single time. The leading ten clones occupy around 2.1% of the sample.

Overall study outcomes, separate from this receptor: The amount of clinical and demographic metadata varied by source and participant and was provided uncurated.

From the cysteine up to the phenylalanine, the CDR3 has a length of 10 residues. Only the CDR3 region is kept as DNA, spanning 30 bases read in frame from base 1. Reading the germline V gene gives CDR1 SQVTM and CDR2 ANQGSEA. The trim is 3 bases for V and 13 bases for J, with a gap of 12 bases between the germline ends. This receptor chain uses TRBV29-1 and TRBJ1-2; no D segment can be confidently identified. The receptor's source is a man over 45 with acute or convalescent COVID-19. The specimen sequenced was peripheral blood. The CDR3 here reads CSVEGSPGTF. The bases are TGCAGCGTTGAGGGGAGCCCGGGCACCTTC.